The clone carrying this T cell receptor (beta chain) was seen a handful of times. Time point reported: newly diagnosed GD, antithyroid drugs for less than 3 months. PBMC RNA was the source of the TCR library. These data are taken from a study of regulatory T cells in long-lasting Graves disease. Study-level background: Duration of antithyroid drug therapy among newly diagnosed Graves' patients was under 3 months.

Through Arm-PCR of CDR3 regions and iRepertoire HTBI primers, TCR beta libraries were built. TCRdb passed the multiplex PCR reads through MiXCR, listing each CDR3 protein once. Of hundreds of thousands of distinct CDR3 sequences listed, about 15% are singletons. These data are also associated with another study on T cells in Graves' hyperthyroidism and ophthalmopathy.

Sequenced material: peripheral blood mononuclear cells (PBMCs), taken at new diagnosis, from a patient treated with antithyroid drugs. The clonotype comes from a woman between 25 and 40 years old with Graves disease.

CDR3: CASSPSGRFFHEQFF. The DNA for the CDR3 is TGTGCCAGCAGCCCCAGCGGGAGGTTTTTCCATGAGCAGTTCTTC. The chain couples TRBV3-1 to TRBJ2-1; 9 nucleotides agree with TRBD2. Germline trimming cut 4 bases from V and 8 bases from J; bases unmatched to any gene: 9. Germline CDR1 LGHDT, CDR2 YNNKEL (reference sequence). This CDR3 contains 15 residues.